This TCR beta chain was sequenced in a study of blood T cells in healthy people across ages. Primers used in a second PCR of about 7 to 12 cycles were a sample-barcoded 5' primer and a J-beta primer mix. TCRdb used MiXCR to reprocess the 5' RACE reads, holding one entry per CDR3 protein. The table records 700,000 to 850,000 distinct CDR3 sequences, 30% to 45% of them present only once. The CDR3 sequence is 14 residues long. The V gene's germline CDR1 is DFQATT and CDR2 SNEGSKA (reference sequence). About this clonotype itself: The junction departs from germline at one end; a sequencing error may be responsible.

The V gene is TRBV20-1, the J gene TRBJ1-6; 10 bases match TRBD1. This receptor was taken from a young man in good health. Sequencing was carried out using blood. This chain's CDR3 is CSARRTGGSSPPHF. In nucleotides, the CDR3 is TGCAGTGCTAGGCGGACAGGGGGGAGTTCACCCCCCCACTTT.